A single T cell receptor (beta chain) is shown here with its context. Its cognate antigen has yet to be identified. Base qualities are not provided; no much larger clone lies one nucleotide away. The sample is drawn from a study of T cell responses to AZD1222 COVID-19 vaccine (dated by TCRdb to the early 2020s). As for the study more broadly: AZD1222 recipients given second doses at about 4 weeks or at about 12 weeks were pooled, since spike-specific TCR depth and breadth were not found to differ between the two schedules. TCR sequencing covered fewer than 250 trial participants: 200 to 210 given two doses of AZD1222 and 26 given two doses of MenACWY control vaccine. Trial participants were enrolled by age into subgroups of 18-55, 56-69 and 70-plus years, and around 150, 28 and 57 TCR-sequenced participants, respectively, were included in these subgroups. Results the study describes overall, beyond this receptor: Reportedly, close to half of the unique spike-specific TCRs recognized epitopes lying outside the regions that are mutated in the B.1.351 and B.1.1.7 variants. A significant rise in spike-specific TCR breadth and depth was observed after two AZD1222 doses relative to day 0 and relative to MenACWY recipients. The 56-69-year group was small, and its depth increase did not reach significance, likely because of low power. Only five or six AZD1222 recipients were SARS-CoV-2 seropositive at baseline, limiting conclusions about previously exposed vaccinees. Vaccine-associated CD4 TCRs spanned the whole spike protein, with dominant responses in regions 160-218 and 743-854. No day 14 peak-response samples were available, so repertoires were characterized only after the peak T cell response. Participants were mostly white British, with more females than males. The authors suggested clonal diversity may have been underestimated.

V has 5 bases trimmed and J has 7 bases trimmed; junction bases matching no gene number 6. There are 14 amino acids in the CDR3, from cysteine to phenylalanine inclusive. Only CDR3 DNA is held: 42 bases, read in frame from base 1. The germline V gene provides CDR1 MGHDK and CDR2 SYGVNS. The CDR3 regions of human TCRbeta chains were analyzed by immunosequencing. Per the source publication's procedure: TCRs in the repertoires were compared against a reference library of SARS-CoV-2-specific TCRs that had been generated with the MIRA antigen-specificity platform. Breadth meant the fraction of unique TCRs that were SARS-CoV-2-associated, whereas depth meant the fraction of total T cells that were SARS-CoV-2-associated. Using the MIRA data, each spike-specific TCR was assigned both to the spike region to which the TCR was reactive and to a CD4 or CD8 class. Log10-transformed breadth and depth values were compared by one-way ANOVA with Sidak's multiple comparisons tests. In TCRdb, the immuneACCESS table is reduced to in-frame sequences with V and J assigned. These tables do not hold every clone; where another copy was compared, an unresolved V gene accounts for under half, and the others remain unexplained. V and J calls and clone size are those listed in that table; D and trimming were worked out from the DNA. The sample table shows 90,000 to 150,000 clones, and 70% to 90% are seen once. About 9.8% of the sample goes to the ten largest clones.

The sample's time point label, decoded: baseline before first vaccination. The vaccinee samples were drawn from two UK trials, COV001 and COV002, one of which was a single-blind randomized controlled phase 2/3 trial testing AZD1222 (ChAdOx1 nCoV-19) in healthy adults. For TCRbeta chain sequencing, PBMC samples from trial participants were taken at day 0 and at day 28 after the second dose. The TCR was taken from an adult in good health. The sample here was peripheral blood, taken on day 0 of AZD1222 vaccination. The chain is made from TRBV25-1 and TRBJ1-4; 8 central bases correspond to TRBD1. The CDR3 amino acid sequence is: CASSITGGGEKLFF. The nucleotide sequence is given as TGTGCCAGCAGTATCACAGGGGGGGGTGAAAAACTGTTTTTT.